This is a list of T cell receptor beta chains from one sample in a study of cytomegalovirus exposure and HLA in healthy donors. Measured with immunoSEQ multiplex PCR; TCRdb has only the in-frame clones, and not every one. The sample has approximately 92,000 clones; over 75% are singletons. Sample: PBMCs. These receptors came from a girl aged 2 to 9 in good health and CMV-seropositive. CDR3s include the opening cysteine and the closing phenylalanine or tryptophan. Fields, in order: J gene, V gene, CDR3 protein.

TRBJ2-7 | TRBV11-2 | CASSLIRGGTYEQYF
TRBJ2-1 | TRBV29-1 | CSVERGARANNEQFF
TRBJ2-5 | TRBV6-6 | CASSYSVQTQYF
TRBJ1-5 | TRBV30 | CAWSSYFGNQPQHF
TRBJ1-2 | TRBV6-5 | CASSPQGYGYTF
TRBJ2-2 | TRBV10-2 | CASSVGRGGGTGELFF
TRBJ1-5 | TRBV30 | CAWKDSYSNQPQHF
TRBJ2-3 | TRBV30 | CAWSREDSTQYF
TRBJ1-1 | TRBV27 | CASSLPGDTEAFF
TRBJ2-1 | TRBV4-2 | CASSDQDRGSNEQFF
TRBJ1-1 | TRBV13 | CASSYRPPTTGGRGSNTEAFF
TRBJ2-2 | TRBV5-6 | CASSRGQINTGELFF
TRBJ2-7 | TRBV25-1 | CASGLAGGPEQYF
TRBJ2-3 | TRBV5-6 | CASNPGLAGGTDTQYF
TRBJ2-7 | TRBV29-1 | CSVGNGLPYEQYF
TRBJ1-2 | TRBV5-4 | CASSPGTANYGYTF
TRBJ2-2 | TRBV19 | CASSSTPSGELFF
TRBJ2-7 | TRBV28 | CASSSRDEQYF
TRBJ1-4 | TRBV19 | CASGQFIANEKLFF
TRBJ1-1 | TRBV5-1 | CASSSDRGNTEAFF
TRBJ2-7 | TRBV29-1 | CSVEEGQPYEQYF
TRBJ2-7 | TRBV9 | CASSPEGVAYEQYF